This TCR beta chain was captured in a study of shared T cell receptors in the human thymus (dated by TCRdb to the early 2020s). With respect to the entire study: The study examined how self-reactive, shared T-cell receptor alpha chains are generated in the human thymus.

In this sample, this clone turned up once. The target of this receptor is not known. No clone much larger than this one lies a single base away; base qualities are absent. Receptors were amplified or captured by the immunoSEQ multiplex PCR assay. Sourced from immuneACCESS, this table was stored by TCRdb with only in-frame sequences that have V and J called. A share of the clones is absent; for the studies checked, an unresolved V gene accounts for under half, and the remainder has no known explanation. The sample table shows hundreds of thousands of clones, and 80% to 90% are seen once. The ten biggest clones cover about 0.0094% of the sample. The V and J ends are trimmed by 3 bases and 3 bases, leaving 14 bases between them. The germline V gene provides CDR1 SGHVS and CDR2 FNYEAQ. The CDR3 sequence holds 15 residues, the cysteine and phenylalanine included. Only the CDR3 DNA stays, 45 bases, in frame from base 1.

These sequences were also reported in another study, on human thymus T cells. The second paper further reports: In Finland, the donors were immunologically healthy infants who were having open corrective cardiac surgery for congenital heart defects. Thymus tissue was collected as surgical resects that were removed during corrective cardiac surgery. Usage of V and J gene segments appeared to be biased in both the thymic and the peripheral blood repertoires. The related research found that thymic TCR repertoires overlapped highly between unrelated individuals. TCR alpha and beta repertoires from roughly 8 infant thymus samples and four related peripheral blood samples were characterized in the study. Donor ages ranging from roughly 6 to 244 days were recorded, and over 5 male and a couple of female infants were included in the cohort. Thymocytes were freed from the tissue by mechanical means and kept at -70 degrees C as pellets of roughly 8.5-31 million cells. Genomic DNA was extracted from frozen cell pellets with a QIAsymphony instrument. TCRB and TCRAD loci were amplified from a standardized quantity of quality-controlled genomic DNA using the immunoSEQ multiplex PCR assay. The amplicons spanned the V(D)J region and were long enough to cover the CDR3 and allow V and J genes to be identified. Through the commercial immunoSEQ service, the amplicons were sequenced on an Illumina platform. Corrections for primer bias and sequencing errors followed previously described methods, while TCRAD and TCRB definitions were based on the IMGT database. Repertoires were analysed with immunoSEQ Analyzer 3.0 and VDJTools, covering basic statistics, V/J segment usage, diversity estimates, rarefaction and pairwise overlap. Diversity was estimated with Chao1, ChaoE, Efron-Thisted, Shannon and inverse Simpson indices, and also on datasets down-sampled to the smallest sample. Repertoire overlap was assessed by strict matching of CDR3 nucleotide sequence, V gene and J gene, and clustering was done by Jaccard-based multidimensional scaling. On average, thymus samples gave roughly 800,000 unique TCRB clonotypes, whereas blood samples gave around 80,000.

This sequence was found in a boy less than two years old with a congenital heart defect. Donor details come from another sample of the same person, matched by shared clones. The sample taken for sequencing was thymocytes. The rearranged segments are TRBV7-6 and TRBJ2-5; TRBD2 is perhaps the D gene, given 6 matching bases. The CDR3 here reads CASSFGGALEETQYF. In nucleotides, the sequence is TGTGCCAGCAGCTTTGGCGGGGCCTTGGAAGAGACCCAGTACTTC.